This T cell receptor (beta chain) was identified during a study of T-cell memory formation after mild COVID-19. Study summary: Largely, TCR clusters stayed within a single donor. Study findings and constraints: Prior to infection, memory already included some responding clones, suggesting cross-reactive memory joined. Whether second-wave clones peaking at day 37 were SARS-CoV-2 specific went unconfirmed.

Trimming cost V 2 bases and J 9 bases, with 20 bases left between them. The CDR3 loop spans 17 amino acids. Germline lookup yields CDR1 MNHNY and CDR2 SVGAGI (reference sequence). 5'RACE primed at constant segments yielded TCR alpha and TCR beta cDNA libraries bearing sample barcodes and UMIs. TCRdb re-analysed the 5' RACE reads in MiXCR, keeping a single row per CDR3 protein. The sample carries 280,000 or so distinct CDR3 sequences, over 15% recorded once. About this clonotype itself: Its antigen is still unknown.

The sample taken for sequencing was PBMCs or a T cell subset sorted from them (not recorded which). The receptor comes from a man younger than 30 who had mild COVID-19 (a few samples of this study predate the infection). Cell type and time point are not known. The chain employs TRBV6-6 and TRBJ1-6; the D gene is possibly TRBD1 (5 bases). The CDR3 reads CASSYPPGTGVGSPLHF. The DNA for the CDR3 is TGTGCCAGCAGTTACCCCCCGGGGACGGGCGTGGGTTCACCCCTCCACTTT.